The count of the clone carrying this TCR beta chain is one. These data belong to a study of T cell responses to AZD1222 COVID-19 vaccine. Generated by immunoSEQ multiplex PCR, the TCRdb table keeps only in-frame clones and is missing some. The sample yields some 130,000 clones, about nine tenths seen once. CDR3 length equals 17 residues. Unmatched junction bases numbered 8, after V lost 0 bases and J lost 6 bases. Germline V lookup: CDR1 SGHNT, CDR2 YYREEE (reference sequence). The TCR comes from an adult in good health. The chain combines TRBV5-4 with TRBJ2-3; 12 positions match TRBD2. The sequencing used peripheral blood, collected on day 0 of AZD1222 vaccination. CDR3 bases: TGTGCCAGCAGCTTGGGAGCTAGCGGGGGGGCCGGGGATACGCAGTATTTT. It encodes CASSLGASGGAGDTQYF.